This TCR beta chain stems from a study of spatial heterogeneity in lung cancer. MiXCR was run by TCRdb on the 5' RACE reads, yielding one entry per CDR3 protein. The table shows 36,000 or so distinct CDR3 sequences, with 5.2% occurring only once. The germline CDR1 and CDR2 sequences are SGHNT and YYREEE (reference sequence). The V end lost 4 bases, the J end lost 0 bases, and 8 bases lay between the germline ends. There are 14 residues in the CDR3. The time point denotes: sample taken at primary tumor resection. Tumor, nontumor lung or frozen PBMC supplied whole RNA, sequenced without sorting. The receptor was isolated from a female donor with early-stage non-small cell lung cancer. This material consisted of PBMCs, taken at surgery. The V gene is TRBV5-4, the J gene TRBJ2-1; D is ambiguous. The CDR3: CASSRVSSYNEQFF. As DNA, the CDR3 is TGTGCCAGCAGCAGGGTAAGCTCCTACAATGAGCAGTTCTTC.